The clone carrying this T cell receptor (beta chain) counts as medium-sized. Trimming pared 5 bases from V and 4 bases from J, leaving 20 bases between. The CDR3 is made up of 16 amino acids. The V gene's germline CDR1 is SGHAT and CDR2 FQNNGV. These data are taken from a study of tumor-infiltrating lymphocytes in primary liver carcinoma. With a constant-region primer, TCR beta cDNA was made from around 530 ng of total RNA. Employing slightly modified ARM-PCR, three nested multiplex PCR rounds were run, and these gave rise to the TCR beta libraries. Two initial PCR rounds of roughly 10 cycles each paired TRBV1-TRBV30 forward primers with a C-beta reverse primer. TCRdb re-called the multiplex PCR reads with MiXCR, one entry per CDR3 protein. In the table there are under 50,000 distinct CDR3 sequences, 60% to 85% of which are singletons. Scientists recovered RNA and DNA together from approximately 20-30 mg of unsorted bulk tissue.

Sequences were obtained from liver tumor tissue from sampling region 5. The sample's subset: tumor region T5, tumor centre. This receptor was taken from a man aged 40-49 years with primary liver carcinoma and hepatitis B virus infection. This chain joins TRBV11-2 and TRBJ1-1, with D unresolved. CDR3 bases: TGTGCCAGCAGCCAAAACTGGGTGGCGGCACTCACTGAAGCTTTCTTT. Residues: CASSQNWVAALTEAFF.